Listed below are T cell receptor beta chains from one sample, sequenced in a study of OX40 agonist ivuxolimab in advanced cancers. TCRdb keeps only in-frame clones here, not all; method: immunoSEQ multiplex PCR. The table includes 55,000 to 75,000 clones, about 84% detected once. Sequencing was performed on CD4+ or CD8+ T cells sorted from blood, taken in a trial of the OX40 agonist ivuxolimab. All receptors derive from an adult with an advanced solid tumor such as melanoma, head and neck, liver or kidney cancer. The CDR3 runs from the conserved cysteine through the conserved F or W. D genes are given only for firm matches. Rows give clone size only sometimes, using once, few, many, or a class for an expanded clone.

J gene	clone size	V gene	D gene	CDR3 protein	CDR3 DNA
TRBJ2-4	NA	TRBV4-1	TRBD2	CASSLTSGGTKNIQYF	TGCGCCAGCAGCCTGACTAGCGGGGGGACCAAAAACATTCAGTACTTC
TRBJ1-2	NA	TRBV7-6	NA	CASSLDDARSNYGYTF	TGTGCCAGCAGCTTAGACGACGCCAGGAGTAACTATGGCTACACCTTC
TRBJ2-5	NA	TRBV9	NA	CASSVASQETQYF	TGTGCCAGCAGCGTAGCCAGTCAAGAGACCCAGTACTTC
TRBJ2-5	NA	TRBV10-2	TRBD1	CASSETGAQETQYF	TGCGCCAGCAGCGAGACAGGGGCCCAAGAGACCCAGTACTTC
TRBJ1-4	NA	TRBV18	NA	CASSPVLGSEKLFF	TGTGCCAGCTCACCAGTCCTAGGCTCCGAAAAACTGTTTTTT
TRBJ2-3	NA	TRBV19	NA	CASSSRLRGPTDTQYF	TGTGCCAGTAGCAGTCGTTTGCGGGGGCCGACAGATACGCAGTATTTT
TRBJ1-6	once	TRBV27	NA	CASSLTRGRDSPLHF	TGTGCCAGCAGTTTAACACGGGGTCGGGATTCACCCCTCCACTTT
TRBJ2-3	once	TRBV19	TRBD2	CASSRLADTDTQYF	TGTGCCAGTAGTAGGCTAGCGGACACAGATACGCAGTATTTT
TRBJ1-1	NA	TRBV19	NA	CASSTSGNTEAFF	TGTGCCAGTAGTACTTCAGGGAACACTGAAGCTTTCTTT
TRBJ1-2	NA	TRBV29-1	NA	CSVPTYVQGDYGYTF	TGCAGCGTCCCGACCTACGTACAGGGCGACTATGGCTACACCTTC
TRBJ1-1	NA	TRBV5-1	NA	CASSLGQTMVNTEAFF	TGCGCCAGCAGCCTAGGACAGACTATGGTGAACACTGAAGCTTTCTTT
TRBJ2-7	NA	TRBV7-6	TRBD2	CASSLGAGASYEQYF	TGTGCCAGCAGCTTAGGAGCGGGAGCATCCTACGAGCAGTACTTC
TRBJ1-5	few	TRBV6-1	NA	CASSGGANQPQHF	TGTGCCAGCAGTGGGGGCGCCAATCAGCCCCAGCATTTT
TRBJ2-3	few	TRBV13	NA	CASSYDGTDTQYF	TGTGCCAGCAGCTATGACGGCACAGATACGCAGTATTTT
TRBJ1-4	few	TRBV27	TRBD1	CASSSRQGRTEKLFF	TGTGCCAGCAGTTCCCGACAGGGGAGGACTGAAAAACTGTTTTTT
TRBJ2-1	few	TRBV7-2	NA	CASSQSNRAYNEQFF	TGTGCCAGCAGCCAGAGCAACAGGGCCTACAATGAGCAGTTCTTC
TRBJ2-3	once	TRBV5-1	NA	CASSLVGPGTDTQYF	TGCGCCAGCAGCTTGGTGGGACCGGGCACAGATACGCAGTATTTT
TRBJ1-5	NA	TRBV6-1	NA	CASSVSPDQPQHF	TGTGCCAGCAGTGTATCTCCGGATCAGCCCCAGCATTTT
TRBJ2-7	NA	TRBV5-4	NA	CASSPQGPSDEQYF	TGTGCCAGCAGCCCTCAGGGGCCTAGCGACGAGCAGTACTTC
TRBJ1-5	NA	TRBV28	TRBD1	CASTIQGLGPQHF	TGTGCCAGTACCATACAGGGGCTCGGGCCCCAGCATTTT
TRBJ2-1	NA	TRBV18	TRBD2	CASSAGLALQFF	TGTGCCAGCTCGGCCGGACTAGCCCTACAGTTCTTC
TRBJ2-7	NA	TRBV28	NA	CASSLWGGKSSYEQYF	TGTGCCAGCAGTTTATGGGGGGGAAAGAGCTCCTACGAGCAGTACTTC
TRBJ2-2	NA	TRBV11-3	TRBD1	CASSSLGQGGGELFF	TGTGCCAGCAGCTCCTTAGGACAGGGTGGCGGGGAGCTGTTTTTT
TRBJ2-1	NA	TRBV18	NA	CASSPGLGNEQFF	TGTGCCAGCTCACCGGGACTCGGGAACGAACAGTTCTTC
TRBJ2-3	NA	TRBV5-8	NA	CASSQWGTDTQYF	TGTGCCAGCAGCCAATGGGGCACAGATACGCAGTATTTT
TRBJ1-2	NA	TRBV6-1	TRBD1	CASRLGTDHYGYTF	TGTGCCAGCAGGCTAGGGACAGATCACTATGGCTACACCTTC
TRBJ1-1	NA	TRBV20-1	TRBD1	CSAHRGGLAFF	TGCAGTGCACACAGGGGTGGACTAGCTTTCTTT
TRBJ2-3	NA	TRBV6-6	NA	CASSGQTDTQYF	TGTGCCAGCAGTGGGCAGACAGATACGCAGTATTTT